In its sample, the clone carrying this T cell receptor beta chain was seen a few times. Its antigen is not identified. The data were taken from a study of cytotoxic CD8 clonotypes in ibrutinib-treated CLL. As for the study in general: Patients attained roughly 25 partial and 2 complete responses; at median 68 months, 14 remained remitted while 12 progressed.

Researchers set a sequencing depth target of 1 in 200,000 to 1 in 1 million T cells. The protocol was immunoSEQ multiplex PCR, while the TCRdb copy is restricted to in-frame clones and leaves out a portion. The sample yields some 290,000 clones, about 80% seen once. Study conclusions and caveats: Public clonotypes, rarely seen, contracted or held steady on treatment.

CDR1 SEHNR and CDR2 FQNEAQ come from the germline V gene (reference sequence). Deletions cut 1 base from V and 1 base from J, with 13 bases between. This CDR3 region has 16 residues. The sequence came from a human donor with chronic lymphocytic leukemia. This sample comprised PBMCs, obtained before ibrutinib treatment. This sequence joins TRBV7-9 and TRBJ1-1; no reliable D call. The CDR3 is CASSLEWGDKNTEAFF. For the CDR3, the DNA is TGTGCCAGCAGCTTAGAGTGGGGTGACAAGAACACTGAAGCTTTCTTT.